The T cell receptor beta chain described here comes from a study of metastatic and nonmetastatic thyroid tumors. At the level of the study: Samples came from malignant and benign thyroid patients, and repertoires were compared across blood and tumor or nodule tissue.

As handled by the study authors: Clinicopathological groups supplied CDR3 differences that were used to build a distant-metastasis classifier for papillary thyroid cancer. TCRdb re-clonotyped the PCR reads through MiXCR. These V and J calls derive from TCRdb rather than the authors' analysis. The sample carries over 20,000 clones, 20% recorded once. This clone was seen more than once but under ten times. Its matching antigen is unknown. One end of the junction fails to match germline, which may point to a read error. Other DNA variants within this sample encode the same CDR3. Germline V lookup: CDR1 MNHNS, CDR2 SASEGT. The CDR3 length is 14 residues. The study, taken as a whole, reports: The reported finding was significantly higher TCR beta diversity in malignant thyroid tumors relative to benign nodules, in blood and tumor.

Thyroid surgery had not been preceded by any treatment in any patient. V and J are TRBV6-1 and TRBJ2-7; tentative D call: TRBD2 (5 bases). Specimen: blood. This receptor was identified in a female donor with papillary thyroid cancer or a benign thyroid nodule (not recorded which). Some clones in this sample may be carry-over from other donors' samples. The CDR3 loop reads CASRPRTRLYEQYF. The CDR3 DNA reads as TGTGCCAGCAGACCCCGTACTAGACTATACGAGCAGTACTTT.